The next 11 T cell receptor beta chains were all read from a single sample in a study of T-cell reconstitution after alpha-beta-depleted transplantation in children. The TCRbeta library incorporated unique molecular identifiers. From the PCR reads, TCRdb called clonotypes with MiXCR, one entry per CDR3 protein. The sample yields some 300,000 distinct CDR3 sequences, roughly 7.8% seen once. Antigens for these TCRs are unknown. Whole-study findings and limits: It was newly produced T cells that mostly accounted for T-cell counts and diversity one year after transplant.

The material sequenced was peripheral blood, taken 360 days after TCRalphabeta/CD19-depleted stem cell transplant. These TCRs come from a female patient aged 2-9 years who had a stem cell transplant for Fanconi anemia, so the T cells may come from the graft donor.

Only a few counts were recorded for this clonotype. The CDR3 loop is CASSPSPGYEQYF. DNA of the CDR3: TGTGCCAGCAGCCCCAGTCCGGGCTACGAGCAGTACTTC. The J gene is TRBJ2-7, the V gene TRBV7-8; no definite D call. The CDR3 covers 13 residues. Looked up from germline, CDR1 is SGHVS and CDR2 is FQNEAQ. V shed 5 bases and J shed 3 bases, with 11 bases lying between them.

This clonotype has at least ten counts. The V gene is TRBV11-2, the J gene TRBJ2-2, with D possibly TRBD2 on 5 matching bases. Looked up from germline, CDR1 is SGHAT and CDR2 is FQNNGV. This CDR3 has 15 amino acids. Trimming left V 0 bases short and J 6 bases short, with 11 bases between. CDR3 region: CASSLEILGPGELFF. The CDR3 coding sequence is TGTGCCAGCAGCTTAGAAATACTAGGGCCCGGGGAGCTGTTTTTT.

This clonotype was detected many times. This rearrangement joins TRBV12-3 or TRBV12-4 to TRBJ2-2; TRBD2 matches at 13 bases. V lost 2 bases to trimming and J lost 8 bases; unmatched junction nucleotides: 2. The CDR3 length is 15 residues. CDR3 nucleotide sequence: TGTGCCAGCAGTTTAACTAGCGGGGGGGTAGGGGAGCTGTTTTTT. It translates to CASSLTSGGVGELFF.

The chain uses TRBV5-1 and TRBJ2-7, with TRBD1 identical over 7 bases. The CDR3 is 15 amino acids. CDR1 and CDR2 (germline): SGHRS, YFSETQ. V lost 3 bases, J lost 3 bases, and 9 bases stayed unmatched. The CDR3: CASSSRDRAFYEQYF. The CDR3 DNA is TGCGCCAGCAGCTCCCGCGACAGGGCCTTCTACGAGCAGTACTTC. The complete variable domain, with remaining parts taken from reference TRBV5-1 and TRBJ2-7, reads KAGVTQTPRYLIKTRGQQVTLSCSPISGHRSVSWYQQTPGQGLQFLFEYFSETQRNKGNFPGRFSGRQFSNSRSEMNVSTLELGDSALYLCASSSRDRAFYEQYFGPGTRLTVT.

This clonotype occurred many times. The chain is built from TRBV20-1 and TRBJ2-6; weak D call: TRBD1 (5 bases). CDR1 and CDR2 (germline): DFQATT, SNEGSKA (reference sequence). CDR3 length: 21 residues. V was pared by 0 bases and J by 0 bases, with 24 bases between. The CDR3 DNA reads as TGCAGTGCTAGAGATAACGGCAGGGCCCAATTTTTGAGCTCTGGGGCCAACGTCCTGACTTTC. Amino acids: CSARDNGRAQFLSSGANVLTF.

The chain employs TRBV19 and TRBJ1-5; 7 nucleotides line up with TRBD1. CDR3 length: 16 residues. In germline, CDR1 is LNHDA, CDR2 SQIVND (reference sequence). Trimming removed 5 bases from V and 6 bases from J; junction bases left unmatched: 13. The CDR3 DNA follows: TGTGCCAGTAGTCGACAGGGATTCATCGAAAGTCAGCCCCAGCATTTT. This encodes CASSRQGFIESQPQHF.

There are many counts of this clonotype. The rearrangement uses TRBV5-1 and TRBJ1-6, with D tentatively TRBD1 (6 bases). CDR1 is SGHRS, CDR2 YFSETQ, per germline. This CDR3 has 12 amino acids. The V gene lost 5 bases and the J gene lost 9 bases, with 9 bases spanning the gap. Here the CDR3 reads CASSSGVSPLHF. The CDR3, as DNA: TGCGCCAGCAGTTCAGGGGTTTCACCCCTCCACTTT.

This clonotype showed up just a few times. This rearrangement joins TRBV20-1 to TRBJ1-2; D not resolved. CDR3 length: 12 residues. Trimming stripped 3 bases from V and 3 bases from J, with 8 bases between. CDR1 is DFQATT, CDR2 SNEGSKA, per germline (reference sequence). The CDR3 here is CSARGQHYGYTF. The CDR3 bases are TGCAGTGCTAGGGGTCAGCACTATGGCTACACCTTC.

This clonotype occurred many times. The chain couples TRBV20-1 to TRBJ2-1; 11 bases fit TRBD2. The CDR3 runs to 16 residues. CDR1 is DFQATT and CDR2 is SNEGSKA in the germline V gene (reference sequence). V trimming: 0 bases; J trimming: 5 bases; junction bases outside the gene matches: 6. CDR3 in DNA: TGCAGTGCTAGAGATTTTTTTAGCGGGAGGGACAATGAGCAGTTCTTC. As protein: CSARDFFSGRDNEQFF.

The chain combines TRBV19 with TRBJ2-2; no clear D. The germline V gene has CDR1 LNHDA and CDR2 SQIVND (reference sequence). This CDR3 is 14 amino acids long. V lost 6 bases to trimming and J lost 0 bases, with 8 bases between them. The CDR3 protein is CASRDISNTGELFF. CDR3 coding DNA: TGTGCCAGTAGGGATATCTCGAACACCGGGGAGCTGTTTTTT.

The CDR3 reads CASMFSMSSYNEQFF. The CDR3 coding sequence is TGTGCCAGCATGTTCAGCATGTCTAGCTACAATGAGCAGTTCTTC. The rearrangement links TRBV7-8 to TRBJ2-1; D remains unclear. The CDR3 loop spans 15 amino acids. Trimming removed 7 bases at V and 3 bases at J, with 16 bases between. Germline V gene lookup returns CDR1 SGHVS and CDR2 FQNEAQ.